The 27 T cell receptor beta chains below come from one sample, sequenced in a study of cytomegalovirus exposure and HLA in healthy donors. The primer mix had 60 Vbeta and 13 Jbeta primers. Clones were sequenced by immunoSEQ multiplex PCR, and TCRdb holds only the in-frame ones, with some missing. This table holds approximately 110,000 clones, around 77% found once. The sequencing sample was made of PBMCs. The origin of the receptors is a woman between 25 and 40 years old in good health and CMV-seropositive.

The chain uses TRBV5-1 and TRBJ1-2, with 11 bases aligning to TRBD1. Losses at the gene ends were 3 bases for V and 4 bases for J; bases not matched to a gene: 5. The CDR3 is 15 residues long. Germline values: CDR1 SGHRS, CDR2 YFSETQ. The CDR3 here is CASSSGTGGLYGYTF. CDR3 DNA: TGCGCCAGCAGCTCTGGGACAGGGGGACTCTATGGCTACACCTTC.

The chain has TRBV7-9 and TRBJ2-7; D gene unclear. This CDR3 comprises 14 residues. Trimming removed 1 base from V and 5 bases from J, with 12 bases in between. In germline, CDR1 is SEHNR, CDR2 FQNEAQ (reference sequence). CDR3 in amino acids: CASSLVSPSDEQYF. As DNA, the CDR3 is TGTGCCAGCAGCTTAGTTTCCCCCAGCGACGAGCAGTACTTC.

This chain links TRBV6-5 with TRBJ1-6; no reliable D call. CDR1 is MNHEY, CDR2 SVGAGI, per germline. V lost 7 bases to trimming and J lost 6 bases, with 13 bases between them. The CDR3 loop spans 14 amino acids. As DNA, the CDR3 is TGTGCCAGCACGACGCGGTCGCCTAATTCACCCCTCCACTTT. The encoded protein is CASTTRSPNSPLHF.

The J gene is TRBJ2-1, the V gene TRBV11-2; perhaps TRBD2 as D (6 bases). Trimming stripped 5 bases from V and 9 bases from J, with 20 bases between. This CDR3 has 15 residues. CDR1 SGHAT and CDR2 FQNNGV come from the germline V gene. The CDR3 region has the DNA TGTGCCAGCAGCCCACGCGCGGGGTTGGTGGGTGAGCAGTTCTTC. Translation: CASSPRAGLVGEQFF. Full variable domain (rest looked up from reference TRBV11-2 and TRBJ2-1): EAGVAQSPRYKIIEKRQSVAFWCNPISGHATLYWYQQILGQGPKLLIQFQNNGVVDDSQLPKDRFSAERLKGVDSTLKIQPAKLEDSAVYLCASSPRAGLVGEQFFGPGTRLTVL.

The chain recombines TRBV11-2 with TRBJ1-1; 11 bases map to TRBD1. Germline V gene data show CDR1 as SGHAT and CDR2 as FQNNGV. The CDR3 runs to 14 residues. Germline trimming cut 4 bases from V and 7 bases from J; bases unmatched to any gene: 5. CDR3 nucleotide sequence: TGTGCCAGCAGCTCCCGGGACAGGGGGATTGAAGCTTTCTTT. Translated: CASSSRDRGIEAFF.

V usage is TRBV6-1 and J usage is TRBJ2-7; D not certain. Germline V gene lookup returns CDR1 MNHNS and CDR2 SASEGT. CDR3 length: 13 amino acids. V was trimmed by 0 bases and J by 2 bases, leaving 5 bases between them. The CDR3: CASSEATPYEQYF. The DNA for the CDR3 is TGTGCCAGCAGTGAAGCGACTCCCTACGAGCAGTACTTC.

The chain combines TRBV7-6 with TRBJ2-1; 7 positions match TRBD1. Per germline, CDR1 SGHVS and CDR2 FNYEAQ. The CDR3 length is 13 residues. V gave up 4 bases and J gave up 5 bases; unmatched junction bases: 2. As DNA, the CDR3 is TGTGCCAGCAGCTCGACAGGGAACAATGAGCAGTTCTTC. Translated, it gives CASSSTGNNEQFF. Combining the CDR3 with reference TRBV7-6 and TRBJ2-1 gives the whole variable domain GAGVSQSPRYKVTKRGQDVALRCDPISGHVSLYWYRQALGQGPEFLTYFNYEAQQDKSGLPNDRFSAERPEGSISTLTIQRTEQRDSAMYRCASSSTGNNEQFFGPGTRLTVL.

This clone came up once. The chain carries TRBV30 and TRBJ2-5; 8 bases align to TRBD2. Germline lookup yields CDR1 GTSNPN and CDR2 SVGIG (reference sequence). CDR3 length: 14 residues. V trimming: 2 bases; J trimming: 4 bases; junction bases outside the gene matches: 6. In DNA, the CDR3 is TGTGCCTGGAGTCCGACTAGCGTCGGAGAGACCCAGTACTTC. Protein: CAWSPTSVGETQYF. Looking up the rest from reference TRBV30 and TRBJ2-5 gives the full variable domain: SQTIHQWPATLVQPVGSPLSLECTVEGTSNPNLYWYRQAAGRGLQLLFYSVGIGQISSEVPQNLSASRPQDRQFILSSKKLLLSDSGFYLCAWSPTSVGETQYFGPGTRLLVL.

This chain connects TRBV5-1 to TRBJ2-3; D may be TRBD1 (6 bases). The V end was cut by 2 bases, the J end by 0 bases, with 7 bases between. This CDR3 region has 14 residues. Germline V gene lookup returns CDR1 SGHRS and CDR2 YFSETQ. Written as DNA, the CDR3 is TGCGCCAGCAGCTTCGGACAGAGCACAGATACGCAGTATTTT. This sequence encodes CASSFGQSTDTQYF.

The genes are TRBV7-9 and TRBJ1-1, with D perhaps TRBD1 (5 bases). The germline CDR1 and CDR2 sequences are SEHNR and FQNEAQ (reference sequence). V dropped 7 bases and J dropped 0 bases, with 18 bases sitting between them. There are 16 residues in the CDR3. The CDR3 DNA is TGTGCCAGCACCGGGGGGACCCAGGGAATGAACACTGAAGCTTTCTTT. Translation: CASTGGTQGMNTEAFF.

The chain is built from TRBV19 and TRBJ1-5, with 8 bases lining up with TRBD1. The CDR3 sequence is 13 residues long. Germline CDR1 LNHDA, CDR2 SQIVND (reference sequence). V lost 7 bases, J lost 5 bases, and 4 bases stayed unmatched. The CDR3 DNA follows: TGTGCCAGTACCGGACAGGGCTATCAGCCCCAGCATTTT. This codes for CASTGQGYQPQHF.

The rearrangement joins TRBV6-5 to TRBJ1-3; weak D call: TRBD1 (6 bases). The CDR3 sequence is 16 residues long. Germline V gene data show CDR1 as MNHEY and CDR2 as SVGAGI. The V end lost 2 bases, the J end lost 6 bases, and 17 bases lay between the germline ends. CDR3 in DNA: TGTGCCAGCAGTTACCTGGGCAGGGGAAAGGAAAACACCATATATTTT. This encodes CASSYLGRGKENTIYF.

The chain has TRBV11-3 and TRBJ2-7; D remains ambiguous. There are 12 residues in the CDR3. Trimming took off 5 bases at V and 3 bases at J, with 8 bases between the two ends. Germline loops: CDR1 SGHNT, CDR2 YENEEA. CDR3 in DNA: TGTGCCAGCAGCCGAAAGCACTACGAGCAGTACTTC. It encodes CASSRKHYEQYF.

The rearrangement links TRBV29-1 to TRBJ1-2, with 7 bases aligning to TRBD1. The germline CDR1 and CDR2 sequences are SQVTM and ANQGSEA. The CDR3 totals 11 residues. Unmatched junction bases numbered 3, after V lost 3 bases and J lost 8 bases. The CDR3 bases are TGCAGCGTTGAGGGACAGTCGGGCTACACCTTC. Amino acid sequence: CSVEGQSGYTF.

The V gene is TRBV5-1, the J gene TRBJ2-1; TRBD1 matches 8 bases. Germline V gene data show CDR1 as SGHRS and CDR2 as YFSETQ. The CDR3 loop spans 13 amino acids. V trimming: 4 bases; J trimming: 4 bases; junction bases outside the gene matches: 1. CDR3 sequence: CASSRDRYNEQFF. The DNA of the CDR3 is TGCGCCAGCAGCCGGGACAGGTACAATGAGCAGTTCTTC.

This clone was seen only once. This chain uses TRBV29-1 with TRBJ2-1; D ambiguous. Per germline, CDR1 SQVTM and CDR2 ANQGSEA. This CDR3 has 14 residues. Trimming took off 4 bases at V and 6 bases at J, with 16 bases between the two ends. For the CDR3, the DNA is TGCAGCGTTGTGATCGGTTTCTCTAGCAATGAGCAGTTCTTC. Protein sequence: CSVVIGFSSNEQFF.

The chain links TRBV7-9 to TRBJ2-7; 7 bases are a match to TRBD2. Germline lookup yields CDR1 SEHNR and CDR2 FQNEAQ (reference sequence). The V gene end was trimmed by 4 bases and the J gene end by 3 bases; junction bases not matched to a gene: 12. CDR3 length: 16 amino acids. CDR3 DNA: TGTGCCAGCAGCTACCCCAAAGCGGGACTGAACTACGAGCAGTACTTC. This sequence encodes CASSYPKAGLNYEQYF. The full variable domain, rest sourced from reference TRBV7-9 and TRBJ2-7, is DTGVSQNPRHKITKRGQNVTFRCDPISEHNRLYWYRQTLGQGPEFLTYFQNEAQLEKSRLLSDRFSAERPKGSFSTLEIQRTEQGDSAMYLCASSYPKAGLNYEQYFGPGTRLTVT.

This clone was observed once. This chain's CDR3 is CASSSGVSGANVLTF. In nucleotides, the CDR3 is TGTGCCAGCAGCTCGGGAGTCTCTGGGGCCAACGTCCTGACTTTC. The chain links TRBV13 to TRBJ2-6, with a possible D match to TRBD2 (6 bases). The V end was cut by 4 bases, the J end by 0 bases, with 7 bases between. This CDR3 spans 15 amino acids. The V gene's germline CDR1 is PRHDT and CDR2 FYEKMQ (reference sequence). Complete variable domain (other parts from reference TRBV13 and TRBJ2-6): AAGVIQSPRHLIKEKRETATLKCYPIPRHDTVYWYQQGPGQDPQFLISFYEKMQSDKGSIPDRFSAQQFSDYHSELNMSSLELGDSALYFCASSSGVSGANVLTFGAGSRLTVL.

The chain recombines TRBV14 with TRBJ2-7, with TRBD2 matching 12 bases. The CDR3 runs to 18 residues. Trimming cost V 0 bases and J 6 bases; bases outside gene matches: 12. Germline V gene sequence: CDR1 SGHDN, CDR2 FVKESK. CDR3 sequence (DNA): TGTGCCAGCAGCCAAGATTGGACTAGCGGGACCACCCTCCTCGAGCAGTACTTC. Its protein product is CASSQDWTSGTTLLEQYF.

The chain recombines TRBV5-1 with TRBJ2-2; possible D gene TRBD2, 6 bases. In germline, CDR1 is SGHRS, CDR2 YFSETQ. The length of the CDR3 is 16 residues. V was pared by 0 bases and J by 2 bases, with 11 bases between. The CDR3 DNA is TGCGCCAGCAGCTTGGCCGGGAGCCCTAACACCGGGGAGCTGTTTTTT. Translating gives CASSLAGSPNTGELFF.

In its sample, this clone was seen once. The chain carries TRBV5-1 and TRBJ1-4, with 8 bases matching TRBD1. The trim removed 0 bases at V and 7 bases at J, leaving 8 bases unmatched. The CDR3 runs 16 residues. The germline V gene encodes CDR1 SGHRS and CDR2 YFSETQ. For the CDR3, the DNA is TGCGCCAGCAGCTTGGCCGGAACAGGGGGAGCTGAAAAACTGTTTTTT. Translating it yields CASSLAGTGGAEKLFF.

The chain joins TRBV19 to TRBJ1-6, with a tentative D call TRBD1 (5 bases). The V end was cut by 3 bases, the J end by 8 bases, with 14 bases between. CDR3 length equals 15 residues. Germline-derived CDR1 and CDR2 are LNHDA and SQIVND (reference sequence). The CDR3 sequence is CASSILIGTYSPLHF. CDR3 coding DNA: TGTGCCAGTAGTATTCTTATCGGGACTTATTCACCCCTCCACTTT.

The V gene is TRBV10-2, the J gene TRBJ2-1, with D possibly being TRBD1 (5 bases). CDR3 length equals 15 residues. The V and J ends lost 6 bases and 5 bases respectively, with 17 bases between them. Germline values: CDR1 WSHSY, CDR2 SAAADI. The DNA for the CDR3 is TGCGCCAGCAGGAAGGGCAGGGTGGGTGACAATGAGCAGTTCTTC. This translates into CASRKGRVGDNEQFF.

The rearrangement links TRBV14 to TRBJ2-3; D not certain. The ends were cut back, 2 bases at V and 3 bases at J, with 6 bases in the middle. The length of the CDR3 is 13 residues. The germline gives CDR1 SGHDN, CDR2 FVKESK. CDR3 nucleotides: TGTGCCAGCAGCCAACTAATAACAGATACGCAGTATTTT. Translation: CASSQLITDTQYF.

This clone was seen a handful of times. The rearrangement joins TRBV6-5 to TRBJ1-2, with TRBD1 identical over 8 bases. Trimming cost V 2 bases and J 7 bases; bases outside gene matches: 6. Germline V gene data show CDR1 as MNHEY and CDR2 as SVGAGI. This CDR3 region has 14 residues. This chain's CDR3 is CASSYGQGYFGYTF. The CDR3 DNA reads TGTGCCAGCAGTTACGGACAGGGCTATTTTGGCTACACCTTC.

CDR3 region: CASSFRTGRVEAFF. CDR3 nucleotides: TGTGCCAGCAGCTTTAGGACAGGGAGGGTTGAAGCTTTCTTT. The chain links TRBV14 to TRBJ1-1; 8 positions match TRBD1. This CDR3 is 14 amino acids long. J gave up 7 bases and V 5 bases, and 9 bases lay outside the gene matches. Germline CDR1 and CDR2: SGHDN and FVKESK.

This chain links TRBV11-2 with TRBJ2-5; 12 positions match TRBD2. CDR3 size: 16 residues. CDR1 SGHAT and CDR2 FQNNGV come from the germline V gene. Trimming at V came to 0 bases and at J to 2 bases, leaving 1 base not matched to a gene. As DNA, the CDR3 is TGTGCCAGCAGCTTAGAACTAGCGGGAGGACAAGAGACCCAGTACTTC. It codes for CASSLELAGGQETQYF.